This TCR beta chain was captured by sequencing in a study of liver allograft versus peripheral blood T cells. Study-wide context: What was compared were the T cell receptor repertoires in transplanted livers and those in the peripheral blood of recipients.

TCRdb re-called the reads through MiXCR, storing one row per CDR3 protein. The data show some 10,000 distinct CDR3 sequences, under 20% seen once. The study's findings and limits: Intragraft liver T cell receptor repertoires reportedly differed from peripheral blood repertoires.

Trimming took 2 bases from V and 7 from J, leaving 21 bases between them. Germline CDR1 and CDR2: LNHDA and SQIVND (reference sequence). The CDR3 has 17 amino acids. This clonotype was seen repeatedly, ten times or more. The antigen is not known. This receptor was identified in a human patient who had a liver transplant. The T cells may partly be graft donor cells. The genes are TRBV19 and TRBJ1-5; a possible D gene is TRBD1 (6 bases). Here the CDR3 reads CASSIRGGVDRKQPQHF. The CDR3 region has the DNA TGTGCCAGTAGTATACGGGGTGGGGTCGACAGGAAGCAGCCCCAGCATTTT.